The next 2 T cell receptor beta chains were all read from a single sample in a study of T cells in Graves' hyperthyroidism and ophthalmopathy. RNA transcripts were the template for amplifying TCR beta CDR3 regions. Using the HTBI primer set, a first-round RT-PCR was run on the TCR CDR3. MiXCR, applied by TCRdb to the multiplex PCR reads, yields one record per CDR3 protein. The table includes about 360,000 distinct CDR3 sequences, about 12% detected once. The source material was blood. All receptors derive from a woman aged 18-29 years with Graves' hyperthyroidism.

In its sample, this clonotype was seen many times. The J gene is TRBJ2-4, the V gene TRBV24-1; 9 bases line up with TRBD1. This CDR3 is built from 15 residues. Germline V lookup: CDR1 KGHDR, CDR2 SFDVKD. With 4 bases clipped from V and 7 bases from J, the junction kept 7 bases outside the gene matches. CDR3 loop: CATSDPGQGKNIQYF. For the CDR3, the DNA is TGTGCCACCAGTGACCCGGGACAGGGAAAGAACATTCAGTACTTC.

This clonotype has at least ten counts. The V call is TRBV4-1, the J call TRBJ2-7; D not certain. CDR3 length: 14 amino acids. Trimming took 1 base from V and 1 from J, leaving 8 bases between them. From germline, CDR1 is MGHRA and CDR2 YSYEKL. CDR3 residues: CASSQVGGSYEQYF. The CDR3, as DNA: TGCGCCAGCAGCCAAGTGGGCGGATCCTACGAGCAGTACTTC.